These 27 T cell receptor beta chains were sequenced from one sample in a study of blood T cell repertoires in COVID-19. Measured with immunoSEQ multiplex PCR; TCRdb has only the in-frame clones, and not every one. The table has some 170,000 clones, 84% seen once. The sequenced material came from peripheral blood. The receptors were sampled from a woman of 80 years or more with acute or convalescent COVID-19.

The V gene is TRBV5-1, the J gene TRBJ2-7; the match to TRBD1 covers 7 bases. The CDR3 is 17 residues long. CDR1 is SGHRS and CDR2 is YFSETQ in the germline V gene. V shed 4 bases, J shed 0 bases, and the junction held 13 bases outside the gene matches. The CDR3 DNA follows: TGCGCCAGCAGCGACCCGACAGGGCAGCCCCTCTCCTACGAGCAGTACTTC. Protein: CASSDPTGQPLSYEQYF.

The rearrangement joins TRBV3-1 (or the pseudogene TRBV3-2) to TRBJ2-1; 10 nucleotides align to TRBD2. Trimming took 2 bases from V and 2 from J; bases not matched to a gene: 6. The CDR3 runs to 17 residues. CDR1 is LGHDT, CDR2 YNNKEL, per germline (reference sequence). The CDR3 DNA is TGTGCCAGCAGCCAATTCGGTACTAGCGGGACCTACAATGAGCAGTTCTTC. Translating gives CASSQFGTSGTYNEQFF.

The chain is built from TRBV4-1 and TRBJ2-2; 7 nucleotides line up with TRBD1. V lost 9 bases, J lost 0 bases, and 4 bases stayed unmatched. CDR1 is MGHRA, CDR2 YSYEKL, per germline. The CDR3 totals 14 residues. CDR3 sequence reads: CASETGSNTGELFF. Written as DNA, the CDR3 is TGCGCCAGTGAGACAGGGTCGAACACCGGGGAGCTGTTTTTT.

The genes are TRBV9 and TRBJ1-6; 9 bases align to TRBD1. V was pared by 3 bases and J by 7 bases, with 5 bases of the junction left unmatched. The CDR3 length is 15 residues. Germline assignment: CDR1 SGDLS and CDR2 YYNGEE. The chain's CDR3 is CASSDQTGGNSPLHF. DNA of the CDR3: TGTGCCAGCAGCGACCAGACAGGGGGGAATTCACCCCTCCACTTT.

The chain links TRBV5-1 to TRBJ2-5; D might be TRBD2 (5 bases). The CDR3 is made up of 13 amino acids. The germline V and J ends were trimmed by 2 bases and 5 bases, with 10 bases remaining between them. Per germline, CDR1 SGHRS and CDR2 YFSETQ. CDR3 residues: CASSLGLRETQYF. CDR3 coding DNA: TGCGCCAGCAGCTTAGGACTCCGGGAGACCCAGTACTTC. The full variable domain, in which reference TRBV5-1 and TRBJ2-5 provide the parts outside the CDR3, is KAGVTQTPRYLIKTRGQQVTLSCSPISGHRSVSWYQQTPGQGLQFLFEYFSETQRNKGNFPGRFSGRQFSNSRSEMNVSTLELGDSALYLCASSLGLRETQYFGPGTRLLVL.

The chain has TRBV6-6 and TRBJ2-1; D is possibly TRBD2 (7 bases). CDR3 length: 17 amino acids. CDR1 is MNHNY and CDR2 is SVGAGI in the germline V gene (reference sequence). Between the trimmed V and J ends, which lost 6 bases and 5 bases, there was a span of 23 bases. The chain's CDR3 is CASSRRGGPGLNNEQFF. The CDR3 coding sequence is TGTGCCAGCAGCCGAAGGGGGGGACCGGGGTTGAACAATGAGCAGTTCTTC.

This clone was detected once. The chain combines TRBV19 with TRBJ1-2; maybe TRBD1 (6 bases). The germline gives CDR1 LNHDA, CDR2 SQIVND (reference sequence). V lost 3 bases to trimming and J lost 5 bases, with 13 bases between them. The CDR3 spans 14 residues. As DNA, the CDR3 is TGTGCCAGTAGTATCACAGGGCTTAAGTATGGCTACACCTTC. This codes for CASSITGLKYGYTF. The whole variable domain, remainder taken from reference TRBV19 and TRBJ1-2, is DGGITQSPKYLFRKEGQNVTLSCEQNLNHDAMYWYRQDPGQGLRLIYYSQIVNDFQKGDIAEGYSVSREKKESFPLTVTSAQKNPTAFYLCASSITGLKYGYTFGSGTRLTVV.

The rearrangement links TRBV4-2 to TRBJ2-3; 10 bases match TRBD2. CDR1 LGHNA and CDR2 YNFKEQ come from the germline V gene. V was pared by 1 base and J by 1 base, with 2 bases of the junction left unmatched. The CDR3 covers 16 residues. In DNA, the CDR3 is TGTGCCAGCAGCCAAGCCGGGACTAGCGGCACAGATACGCAGTATTTT. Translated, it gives CASSQAGTSGTDTQYF.

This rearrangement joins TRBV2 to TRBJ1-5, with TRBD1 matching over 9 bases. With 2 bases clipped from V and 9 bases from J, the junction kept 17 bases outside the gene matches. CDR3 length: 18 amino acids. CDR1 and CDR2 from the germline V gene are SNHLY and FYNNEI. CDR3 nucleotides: TGTGCCAGCAGTGAAAAGGGGTTGGCGGGACAGGGTTTAAGGCCCCAGCATTTT. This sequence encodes CASSEKGLAGQGLRPQHF.

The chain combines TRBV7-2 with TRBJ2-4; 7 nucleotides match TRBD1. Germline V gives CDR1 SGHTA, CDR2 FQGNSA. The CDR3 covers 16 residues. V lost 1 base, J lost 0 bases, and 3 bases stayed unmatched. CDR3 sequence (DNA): TGTGCCAGCAGCTTAGGAACAGGGGCAGCCAAAAACATTCAGTACTTC. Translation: CASSLGTGAAKNIQYF.

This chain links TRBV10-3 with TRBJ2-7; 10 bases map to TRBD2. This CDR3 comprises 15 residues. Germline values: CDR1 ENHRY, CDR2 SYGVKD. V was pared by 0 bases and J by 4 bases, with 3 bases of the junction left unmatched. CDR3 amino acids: CAISESVLAGYEQYF. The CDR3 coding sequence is TGTGCCATCAGTGAGTCTGTACTAGCGGGATACGAGCAGTACTTC.

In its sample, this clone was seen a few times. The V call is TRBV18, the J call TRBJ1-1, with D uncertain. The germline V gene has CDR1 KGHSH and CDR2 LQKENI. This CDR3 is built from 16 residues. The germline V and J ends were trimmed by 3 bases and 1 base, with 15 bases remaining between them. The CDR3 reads CASSPPLRRTNTEAFF. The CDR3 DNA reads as TGTGCCAGCTCACCCCCCCTGAGGCGAACGAACACTGAAGCTTTCTTT.

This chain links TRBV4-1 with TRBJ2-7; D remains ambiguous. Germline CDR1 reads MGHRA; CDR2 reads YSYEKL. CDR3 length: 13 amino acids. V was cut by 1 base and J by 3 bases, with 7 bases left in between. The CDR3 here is CASSQVLFYEQYF. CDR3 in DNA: TGCGCCAGCAGCCAAGTCTTGTTCTACGAGCAGTACTTC.

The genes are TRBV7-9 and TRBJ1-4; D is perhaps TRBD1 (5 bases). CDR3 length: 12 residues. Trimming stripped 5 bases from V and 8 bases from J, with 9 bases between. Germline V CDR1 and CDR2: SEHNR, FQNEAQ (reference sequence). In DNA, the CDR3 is TGTGCCAGCAGCCCCCGGACAGAAAAACTGTTTTTT. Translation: CASSPRTEKLFF.

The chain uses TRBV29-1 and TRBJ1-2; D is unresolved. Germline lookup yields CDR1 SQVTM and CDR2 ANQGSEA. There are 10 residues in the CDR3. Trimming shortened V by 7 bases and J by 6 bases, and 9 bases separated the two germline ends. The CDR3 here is CSATEDGYTF. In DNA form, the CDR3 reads TGCAGCGCCACGGAGGATGGCTACACCTTC. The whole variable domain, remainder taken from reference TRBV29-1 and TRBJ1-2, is SAVISQKPSRDICQRGTSLTIQCQVDSQVTMMFWYRQQPGQSLTLIATANQGSEATYESGFVIDKFPISRPNLTFSTLTVSNMSPEDSSIYLCSATEDGYTFGSGTRLTVV.

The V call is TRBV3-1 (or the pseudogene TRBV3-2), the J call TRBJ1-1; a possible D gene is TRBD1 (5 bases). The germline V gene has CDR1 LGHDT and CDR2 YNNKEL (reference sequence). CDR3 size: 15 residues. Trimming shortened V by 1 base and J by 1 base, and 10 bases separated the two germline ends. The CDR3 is CASSQAGHSNTEAFF. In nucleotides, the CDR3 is TGTGCCAGCAGCCAAGCAGGACATTCGAACACTGAAGCTTTCTTT.

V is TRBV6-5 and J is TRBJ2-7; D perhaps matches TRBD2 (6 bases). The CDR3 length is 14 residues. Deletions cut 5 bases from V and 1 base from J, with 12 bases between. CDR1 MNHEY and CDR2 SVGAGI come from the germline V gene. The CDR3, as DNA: TGTGCCAGCAGTCCGGACGCGGGATCCTACGAGCAGTACTTC. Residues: CASSPDAGSYEQYF.

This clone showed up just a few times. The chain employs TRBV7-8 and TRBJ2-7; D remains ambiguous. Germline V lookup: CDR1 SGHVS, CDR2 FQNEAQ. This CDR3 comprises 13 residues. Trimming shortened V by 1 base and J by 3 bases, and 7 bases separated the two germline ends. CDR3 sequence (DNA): TGTGCCAGCAGCTTAGAAACTGGCTACGAGCAGTACTTC. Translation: CASSLETGYEQYF.

The CDR3 DNA reads TGTGCCAGTATGCAGGGAATTAATCAGCCCCAGCATTTT. This translates into CASMQGINQPQHF. The rearrangement uses TRBV19 and TRBJ1-5; tentative D call: TRBD1 (5 bases). Per germline, CDR1 LNHDA and CDR2 SQIVND (reference sequence). The CDR3 contains 13 residues. Trimming left V 7 bases short and J 4 bases short, with 11 bases between.

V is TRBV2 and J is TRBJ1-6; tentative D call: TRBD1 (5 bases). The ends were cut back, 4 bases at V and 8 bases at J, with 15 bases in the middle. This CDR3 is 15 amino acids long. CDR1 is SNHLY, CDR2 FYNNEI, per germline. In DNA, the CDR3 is TGTGCCAGCAGTGTACAGACAGTGGGGCATTCACCCCTCCACTTT. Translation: CASSVQTVGHSPLHF.

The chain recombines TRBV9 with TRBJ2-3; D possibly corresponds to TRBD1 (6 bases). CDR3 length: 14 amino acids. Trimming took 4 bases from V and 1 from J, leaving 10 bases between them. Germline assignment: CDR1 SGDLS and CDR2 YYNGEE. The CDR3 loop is CASSRDTGTDTQYF. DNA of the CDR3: TGTGCCAGCAGCCGGGACACAGGCACAGATACGCAGTATTTT.

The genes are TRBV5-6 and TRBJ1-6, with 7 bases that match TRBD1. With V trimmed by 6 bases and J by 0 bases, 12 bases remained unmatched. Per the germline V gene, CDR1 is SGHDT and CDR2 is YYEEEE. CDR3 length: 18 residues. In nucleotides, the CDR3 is TGTGCCAGCACCGAAAACAGGGGCCTCAGCTCCTATAATTCACCCCTCCACTTT. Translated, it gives CASTENRGLSSYNSPLHF.

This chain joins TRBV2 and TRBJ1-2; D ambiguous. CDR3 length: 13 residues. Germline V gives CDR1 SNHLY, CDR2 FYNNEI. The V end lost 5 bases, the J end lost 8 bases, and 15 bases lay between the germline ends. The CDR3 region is CASSSLGSWGYTF. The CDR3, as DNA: TGTGCCAGCAGTAGTTTAGGGAGCTGGGGCTACACCTTC.

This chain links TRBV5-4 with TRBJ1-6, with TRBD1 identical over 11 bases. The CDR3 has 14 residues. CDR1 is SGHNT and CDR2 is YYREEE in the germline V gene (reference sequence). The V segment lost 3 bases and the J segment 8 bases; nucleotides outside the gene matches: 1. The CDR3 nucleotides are TGTGCCAGCAGCTGGGACAGGGGGTATTCACCCCTCCACTTT. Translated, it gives CASSWDRGYSPLHF.

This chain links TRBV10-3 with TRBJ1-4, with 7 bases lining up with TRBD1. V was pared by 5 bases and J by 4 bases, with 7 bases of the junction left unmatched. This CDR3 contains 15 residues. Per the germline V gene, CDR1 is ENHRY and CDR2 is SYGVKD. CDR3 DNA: TGTGCCATCAGTATCCCGGACAGGAGTAATGAAAAACTGTTTTTT. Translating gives CAISIPDRSNEKLFF.

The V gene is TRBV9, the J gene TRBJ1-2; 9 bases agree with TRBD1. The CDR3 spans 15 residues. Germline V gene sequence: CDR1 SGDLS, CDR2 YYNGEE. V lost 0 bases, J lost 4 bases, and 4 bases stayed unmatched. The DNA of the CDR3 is TGTGCCAGCAGCGTAGGGGGGACAGGGAGCTATGGCTACACCTTC. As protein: CASSVGGTGSYGYTF. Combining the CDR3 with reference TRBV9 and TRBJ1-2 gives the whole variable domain DSGVTQTPKHLITATGQRVTLRCSPRSGDLSVYWYQQSLDQGLQFLIQYYNGEERAKGNILERFSAQQFPDLHSELNLSSLELGDSALYFCASSVGGTGSYGYTFGSGTRLTVV.

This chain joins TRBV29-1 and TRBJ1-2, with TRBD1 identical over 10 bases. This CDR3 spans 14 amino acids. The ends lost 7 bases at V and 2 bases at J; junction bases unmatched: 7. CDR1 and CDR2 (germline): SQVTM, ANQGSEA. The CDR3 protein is CSAGQGERNYGYTF. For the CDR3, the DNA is TGCAGCGCCGGACAGGGGGAAAGAAACTATGGCTACACCTTC.